The T cell receptor beta chain under discussion was sequenced for a study of T cell repertoires and Cas9 in healthy adults (dated by TCRdb to the late 2010s). Looking at the study overall: Within the CD4 and CD8 compartments, the researchers characterized SpCas9-reactive T cells in terms of multi-effector potency, cytotoxicity and lineage determination. The study examined preexisting T cell immunity against the Streptococcus pyogenes Cas9 nuclease (SpCas9) used in CRISPR gene editing. On the study overall, not on this receptor specifically: In vitro, SpCas9-reactive regulatory T cells were reported to reduce the proliferation and function of SpCas9-reactive effector T cells.

Library generation was performed with the immunoSEQ multiplex PCR assay. TCRdb's version of the immuneACCESS table is confined to in-frame rearrangements and falls short of the full clone set. An unresolved V gene accounts for under half of the shortfall where checked; the remainder is of unknown origin. The sample yields some 21,000 clones; more than 90% were counted once. The ten largest clones add up to roughly 0.69% of the sample. On this clone itself: Its antigen specificity is not known. Base qualities are not provided; no much larger clone lies one nucleotide away.

Healthy humans were used as donors in the study. The CDR3, from cysteine to phenylalanine, totals 15 residues. Only CDR3 DNA remains: 45 bases, in frame from the first base. The germline V gene provides CDR1 MNHEY and CDR2 SVGAGI. Trimming takes 7 bases from V and 5 bases from J, and the germline ends sit 20 bases apart. The sample was CD4+ effector T cells (CD127+, CD25-, CD137-, CD154-) from PBMCs; culture status not recorded. The sequence links TRBV6-5 to TRBJ1-2; there is no confident call for the D gene. The sequence came from a human donor in good health. The DNA sequence is TGTGCCAGCAAGCGCGGGCCTCTAGTATATTATGGCTACACCTTC. It is translated as CASKRGPLVYYGYTF.